These T cell receptor beta chains were read from a single sample in a study of blood T cell repertoires in COVID-19. Clones were read by immunoSEQ multiplex PCR, and TCRdb kept only the in-frame ones, dropping some. The table includes around 140,000 clones, around nine tenths detected once. The sequencing sample was made of peripheral blood. Every receptor here comes from a woman in her forties or fifties with acute or convalescent COVID-19. Both conserved end residues are part of each CDR3. The D gene is left open where the match is weak. Clone size is not always given. Where it is, it says once, few, many or a class for expanded clones.

TGCGCCAGCAGCTCGGGCCACTACAGGGACACTGAAGCTTTCTTT,CASSSGHYRDTEAFF,TRBV5-1,.,TRBJ1-1,.
TGTGCCAGCAGCCAAGGCTCTCCAGGGTTCTCGAGCACTGAAGCTTTCTTT,CASSQGSPGFSSTEAFF,TRBV3-1/TRBV3-2,.,TRBJ1-1,.
TGCGCCAGCAGGAAGGACAGGAACAATCAGCCCCAGCATTTT,CASRKDRNNQPQHF,TRBV10-2,few,TRBJ1-5,TRBD1
TGTGCCAGCAGCTTGGGACAGGGTGGAATGGCGCAGTACTTC,CASSLGQGGMAQYF,TRBV7-9,.,TRBJ2-7,TRBD1
TGTGCCAGCAGCTTTCAGGGAGGCTACGAGCAGTACTTC,CASSFQGGYEQYF,TRBV5-5,once,TRBJ2-7,.
TGCAGCGTTTCTGTGTCGGGGGATGGCTACACCTTC,CSVSVSGDGYTF,TRBV29-1,.,TRBJ1-2,.
TGTGCCAGCAGCTTAGGGGGGCAGGCCACAGATACGCAGTATTTT,CASSLGGQATDTQYF,TRBV7-9,.,TRBJ2-3,.
TGTGCCAGCAGCTTAGATGGTGGAGTCACAGATACGCAGTATTTT,CASSLDGGVTDTQYF,TRBV11-3,few,TRBJ2-3,.
TGTGCCAGCAGCCCGCGGACAGGACGAGCTAACTATGGCTACACCTTC,CASSPRTGRANYGYTF,TRBV13,.,TRBJ1-2,TRBD1
TGTGCCAGCAGTCCAACAGTGCCCGCCTACGAGCAGTACTTC,CASSPTVPAYEQYF,TRBV27,.,TRBJ2-7,.
TGCGCCAGCAGCTTGGATTACACGAATCAACCCACAGATACGCAGTATTTT,CASSLDYTNQPTDTQYF,TRBV5-1,.,TRBJ2-3,.
TGTGCCAGCAGTGAAGTACGAGGCCAAGAGACCCAGTACTTC,CASSEVRGQETQYF,TRBV2,.,TRBJ2-5,.
TGTGCCAGCAGTTATCAGGGCAATGAAAAACTGTTTTTT,CASSYQGNEKLFF,TRBV6-5,.,TRBJ1-4,.
TGTGCCAGCAGTTTAGGACAGACTCAAGAGACCCAGTACTTC,CASSLGQTQETQYF,TRBV27,.,TRBJ2-5,.
TGTGCCAGCAGCGATCGAGGGGGCGAGAACACTGAAGCTTTCTTT,CASSDRGGENTEAFF,TRBV9,.,TRBJ1-1,TRBD1
TGTGCCAGCAGTTTACAGGGAAATACGCAGTATTTT,CASSLQGNTQYF,TRBV12-3/TRBV12-4,.,TRBJ2-3,.
TGTGCCAGCAGCTTAGCGTTAGCGGGTCAAGAGACCCAGTACTTC,CASSLALAGQETQYF,TRBV7-9,.,TRBJ2-5,TRBD2
TGTGCCAGCAGCCAAGACCTTACCGGGGGCACTGAAGCTTTCTTT,CASSQDLTGGTEAFF,TRBV3-1/TRBV3-2,.,TRBJ1-1,.
TGTGCCAGCTCCCGCAGTGGCGGGTATAGCAATCAGCCCCAGCATTTT,CASSRSGGYSNQPQHF,TRBV7-9,.,TRBJ1-5,.
TGCAGCGCCGTTCGGGGCCGGGGGGAGACCCAGTACTTC,CSAVRGRGETQYF,TRBV29-1,.,TRBJ2-5,.
TGCGCCAGCAGCCAAGGAACGGGAGGCTCCTCTTACGAGCAGTACTTC,CASSQGTGGSSYEQYF,TRBV4-1,.,TRBJ2-7,TRBD2
TGTGCCTGGAGTGGGGGGGGCTATCAGCCCCAGCATTTT,CAWSGGGYQPQHF,TRBV30,.,TRBJ1-5,.
TGTGCCAGCAGCTTCGGGACAGGGGGAAATGGCTACACCTTC,CASSFGTGGNGYTF,TRBV7-9,.,TRBJ1-2,TRBD1
TGTGCCAGCAGCTCCCACGGGTCAAGCGAAGCTTTCTTT,CASSSHGSSEAFF,TRBV9,.,TRBJ1-1,.
TGTGCCAGCAGATCCCTGACAGGGGAAGCTGAAGCTTTCTTT,CASRSLTGEAEAFF,TRBV6-5,.,TRBJ1-1,TRBD1
TGTGCCAGCAGCTTAGGGAGCAGGGGCCCAGAGACCCAGTACTTC,CASSLGSRGPETQYF,TRBV11-2,.,TRBJ2-5,.
TGCGCCAGCAGCTTACGGACCGTCGAACGGGGAGCTTTCTTT,CASSLRTVERGAFF,TRBV5-1,.,TRBJ1-1,.
TGTGCCAGCAGCCTAGGGGGTTCCGGGACATCTGTCCGGGAGACCCAGTACTTC,CASSLGGSGTSVRETQYF,TRBV7-3,.,TRBJ2-5,.
TGCGCCAGCAGCTCGGGGGTGGGGCGTGACAGCGGGGAGCTGTTTTTT,CASSSGVGRDSGELFF,TRBV5-1,.,TRBJ2-2,.
TGTGCCAGCAGCTTGGTCAGGGTCGGCGGGGAGCTGTTTTTT,CASSLVRVGGELFF,TRBV5-8,.,TRBJ2-2,.
TGTGCCAGCAGTTATTCACGATCGGGACAAGAGACCCAGTACTTC,CASSYSRSGQETQYF,TRBV6-5,.,TRBJ2-5,.
TGCAGCGTCAAGGGGGCTCGGGGCACTGAAGCTTTCTTT,CSVKGARGTEAFF,TRBV29-1,.,TRBJ1-1,TRBD1
TGTGCCAGCAGCAACCATCGGGACAGGGGATTTTATGGCTACACCTTC,CASSNHRDRGFYGYTF,TRBV9,few,TRBJ1-2,TRBD1
TGTGCCAGTAGTGCTTCCCCAGGGGGCGCGAGTAGTAATCAGCCCCAGCATTTT,CASSASPGGASSNQPQHF,TRBV19,.,TRBJ1-5,TRBD1
TGTGCCAGCAGCTTAACTTCTGAAGCTTTCTTT,CASSLTSEAFF,TRBV7-6,.,TRBJ1-1,.
TGTGCCAGCAGTTTTAACGCTCGGACTGAAGCTTTCTTT,CASSFNARTEAFF,TRBV12-3/TRBV12-4,.,TRBJ1-1,.
TGTGCCAGTCGATGGGACAGAAAATTGGGCACTAATGAAAAACTGTTTTTT,CASRWDRKLGTNEKLFF,TRBV28,.,TRBJ1-4,TRBD1
TGTGCCAGTAGTATGAGACAGTACAGGAACACCGGGGAGCTGTTTTTT,CASSMRQYRNTGELFF,TRBV19,.,TRBJ2-2,.
TGTGCCAGCAGCTTAGACGGTGGGAACACTGAAGCTTTCTTT,CASSLDGGNTEAFF,TRBV7-9,.,TRBJ1-1,.
TGTGCCAGCAGCTTAGGAGGACAGGGTATCTCTGAAGCTTTCTTT,CASSLGGQGISEAFF,TRBV11-3,.,TRBJ1-1,TRBD1
TGTGCCAGCAGCCCCCGGACAGGGATGACTGGCAATCAGCCCCAGCATTTT,CASSPRTGMTGNQPQHF,TRBV4-2,.,TRBJ1-5,TRBD1
TGTGCCAGCTTCAAAGGTATGCGGGAATCTCACAATGAGCAGTTCTTC,CASFKGMRESHNEQFF,TRBV5-7,.,TRBJ2-1,.
TGTGCCAGCAGTGAGTTACTAGCCGCCGATTCCTACACCTTC,CASSELLAADSYTF,TRBV6-1,.,TRBJ1-2,.
TGCAGCGTTGCTACAGGGGTGGATCAGCCCCAGCATTTT,CSVATGVDQPQHF,TRBV29-1,.,TRBJ1-5,TRBD1
TGTGCCAGCAGTACGGAAGGGGTGCAGACCCAGTACTTC,CASSTEGVQTQYF,TRBV2,.,TRBJ2-5,.
TGTGCCAGCAGCTTAGGAGGTAGCAATCAGCCCCAGCATTTT,CASSLGGSNQPQHF,TRBV5-8,.,TRBJ1-5,.
TGTGCCAGCAGTGTAAATAAGCGAGCTGAGCAGTTCTTC,CASSVNKRAEQFF,TRBV2,.,TRBJ2-1,.
TGTGCCAGTAGTAGGCTACAGGGGGCGGGAACTGAAGCTTTCTTT,CASSRLQGAGTEAFF,TRBV19,.,TRBJ1-1,TRBD1
TGCGCCAGCAGTGACTCCGTCCTGACTAGCGATCGCTCCTACGAGCAGTACTTC,CASSDSVLTSDRSYEQYF,TRBV10-1,.,TRBJ2-7,TRBD2
TGCGCCAGCAGCCCGGGTCGGGGACAGGGAAAGACTGAAGCTTTCTTT,CASSPGRGQGKTEAFF,TRBV4-1,.,TRBJ1-1,TRBD1